The 29 T cell receptor beta chains below come from one sample, sequenced in a study of vaccination effects on CD4 cells after COVID-19. Their specific antigens are unknown. Ahead of sequencing, the ViraFEST assay grew antigen-specific CD4+ T cells using viral peptide pools. Researchers isolated CD4+ T cells once less than 13 days of culture had elapsed. Two-dose BNT162b2 or mRNA-1273 vaccination was given to participants. Profiled with immunoSEQ multiplex PCR; TCRdb holds only in-frame clones, not every one. The table shows 65,000 to 95,000 clones, with over 75% occurring only once. The sequenced sample was CD4+ T cells from PBMCs cultured with HCoV-OC43 spike peptides, obtained after COVID-19 vaccination. Indicated subset: HCoV-OC43 spike overlapping peptide pool stimulation. The receptors come from a human donor who received a COVID-19 vaccine.

This clone has just one count. The CDR3 nucleotides are TGTGCCAGCACAAGAGGTTCCAGGGCGGGGGGAAACACCATATATTTT. Translating gives CASTRGSRAGGNTIYF. The chain links TRBV6-6 to TRBJ1-3, with D perhaps TRBD1 (5 bases). The CDR3 consists of 16 residues. CDR1 is MNHNY, CDR2 SVGAGI, per germline (reference sequence). V dropped 7 bases and J dropped 4 bases, with 20 bases sitting between them.

This chain connects TRBV2 to TRBJ2-3, with D unclear. The CDR3 length is 13 residues. Germline V lookup: CDR1 SNHLY, CDR2 FYNNEI. The V end was cut by 6 bases, the J end by 3 bases, with 10 bases between. CDR3 nucleotides: TGTGCCAGCAGCCCCCCATATACAGATACGCAGTATTTT. Its protein product is CASSPPYTDTQYF.

CDR3 bases: TGTGCCAGCAGTCGTGACAGGGGAAAGTACGAGCAGTACGTC. This translates into CASSRDRGKYEQYV. V and J are TRBV6-5 and TRBJ2-7, with 8 bases matching TRBD1. Trimming took 5 bases from V and 4 from J; bases not matched to a gene: 7. CDR1 MNHEY and CDR2 SVGAGI come from the germline V gene. The length of the CDR3 is 14 residues.

V gene TRBV10-3 combines with J gene TRBJ1-1; D is undetermined. The CDR3 is made up of 14 amino acids. V shed 3 bases and J shed 1 base, with 9 bases lying between them. The germline CDR1 and CDR2 sequences are ENHRY and SYGVKD. As DNA, the CDR3 is TGTGCCATCAGTGAACGGGAGGAGAACACTGAAGCTTTCTTT. Amino acid sequence: CAISEREENTEAFF.

This clone was counted once. The chain recombines TRBV24-1 with TRBJ1-5; a weak D match, TRBD1 (5 bases). The CDR3 extends over 17 amino acids. Trimming left V 3 bases short and J 13 bases short, with 27 bases between. Per the germline V gene, CDR1 is KGHDR and CDR2 is SFDVKD. CDR3 bases: TGTGCCACCAGTGATAGCTCGCCCGGGACGGCCCTTTGGACGCAGCATTTT. It encodes CATSDSSPGTALWTQHF.

The chain combines TRBV2 with TRBJ1-6; no definite D call. Germline CDR1 is SNHLY and CDR2 is FYNNEI. The CDR3 is made up of 13 amino acids. Trimming removed 7 bases from V and 5 bases from J, with 9 bases in between. CDR3 nucleotides: TGTGCCAGCATCTTCTTTGATAATTCACCCCTCCACTTT. Translation: CASIFFDNSPLHF.

This chain links TRBV11-2 with TRBJ2-7; D not resolved. V lost 0 bases and J lost 4, with 10 bases in between. The length of the CDR3 is 14 residues. Germline V gives CDR1 SGHAT, CDR2 FQNNGV. The CDR3 nucleotides read TGTGCCAGCAGCTTAGAGCAGGCGAGTTACGAGCAGTACGTC. It codes for CASSLEQASYEQYV.

The chain couples TRBV5-8 to TRBJ2-7, with a possible D match to TRBD2 (6 bases). From germline, CDR1 is SGHTS and CDR2 YDEGEE. This CDR3 contains 13 residues. Trimming cost V 4 bases and J 7 bases, with 15 bases left between them. CDR3 amino acids: CASSPGRSREQYV. The CDR3 DNA follows: TGTGCCAGCAGCCCCGGGAGAAGTCGGGAGCAGTACGTC.

The chain combines TRBV29-1 with TRBJ2-2; TRBD1 aligns across 12 bases. Germline V CDR1 and CDR2: SQVTM, ANQGSEA. The CDR3 is 15 residues long. J gave up 6 bases and V 7 bases, and 9 bases lay outside the gene matches. The CDR3 coding sequence is TGCAGCGCGTACACCCGGGACAGGGGGCCCGGGGAGCTGTTTTTT. It yields the protein CSAYTRDRGPGELFF.

The J gene is TRBJ2-1, the V gene TRBV6-5, with D possibly matching TRBD1 (6 bases). Trimming shortened V by 5 bases and J by 1 base, and 12 bases separated the two germline ends. The CDR3 loop spans 15 amino acids. Looked up from germline, CDR1 is MNHEY and CDR2 is SVGAGI. The CDR3 DNA is TGTGCCAGCAGTCCCGAGGACAGTTCCTACAATGAGCAGTTCTTC. Amino acid sequence: CASSPEDSSYNEQFF.

The chain joins TRBV6-6 to TRBJ2-5; D gene uncertain. V dropped 5 bases and J dropped 0 bases, with 7 bases sitting between them. This CDR3 spans 13 amino acids. Germline lookup yields CDR1 MNHNY and CDR2 SVGAGI (reference sequence). Here the CDR3 DNA reads TGTGCCAGCAGTAGATCGGACCAAGAGACCCAGTACTTC. It encodes CASSRSDQETQYF.

The chain combines TRBV24-1 with TRBJ2-2; 7 positions match TRBD1. V was pared by 2 bases and J by 4 bases, with 0 bases of the junction left unmatched. CDR1 and CDR2 (germline): KGHDR, SFDVKD. The CDR3 extends over 14 amino acids. CDR3 loop: CATSDWDSTGELFF. The CDR3 DNA is TGTGCCACCAGTGATTGGGACAGCACCGGGGAGCTGTTTTTT.

The rearrangement uses TRBV3-1 (or the pseudogene TRBV3-2) and TRBJ1-5; D gene ambiguous. V lost 1 base and J lost 7, with 11 bases in between. The CDR3 contains 14 residues. CDR1 and CDR2 (germline): LGHDT, YNNKEL (reference sequence). CDR3 amino acids: CASSQGYIRQPQHF. The CDR3 nucleotides read TGTGCCAGCAGCCAAGGGTATATCAGGCAGCCCCAGCATTTT.

The chain carries TRBV6-4 and TRBJ1-2; the match to TRBD1 covers 10 bases. The germline gives CDR1 MRHNA, CDR2 SNTAGT. V gave up 6 bases and J gave up 8 bases; unmatched junction bases: 6. CDR3 length: 13 amino acids. The CDR3 region is CASSEGQGTGYTF. The CDR3 bases are TGTGCCAGCAGCGAGGGACAGGGGACCGGCTACACCTTC.

CDR3 sequence (DNA): TGTGCCTGGAGTGGCGGACAGGGTCCTCAGCCCCAGCATTTT. The encoded protein is CAWSGGQGPQPQHF. The chain combines TRBV30 with TRBJ1-5; 8 bases fit TRBD1. The trim removed 1 base at V and 6 bases at J, leaving 5 bases unmatched. The CDR3 length is 14 residues. Germline V gene data show CDR1 as GTSNPN and CDR2 as SVGIG (reference sequence).

This clone is a singleton in its sample. The CDR3 is CASSQQDRDSYGYTF. DNA for the CDR3: TGTGCCAGCAGTCAACAGGACAGGGACAGCTATGGCTACACCTTC. The gene calls are TRBV5-6 and TRBJ1-2; 8 bases match TRBD1. The CDR3 covers 15 residues. Germline V gene data show CDR1 as SGHDT and CDR2 as YYEEEE. J lost 4 bases, V lost 5 bases, and 10 bases had no gene match.

This chain uses TRBV5-1 with TRBJ2-3; D might be TRBD2 (5 bases). The CDR3 has 15 amino acids. The germline V gene encodes CDR1 SGHRS and CDR2 YFSETQ. V dropped 0 bases and J dropped 2 bases, with 10 bases sitting between them. The CDR3 DNA reads as TGCGCCAGCAGCTTGGGGGTGACTATCACAGATACGCAGTATTTT. It codes for CASSLGVTITDTQYF.

This clone was seen a few times. The chain is built from TRBV20-1 and TRBJ1-2; D is uncertain. Germline lookup yields CDR1 DFQATT and CDR2 SNEGSKA (reference sequence). The CDR3 is made up of 13 amino acids. Deletions cut 3 bases from V and 6 bases from J, with 14 bases between. The CDR3 sequence: CSASPRPRNGYTF. The CDR3 DNA reads TGCAGTGCTAGTCCCAGACCCCGGAATGGCTACACCTTC.

The rearrangement links TRBV9 to TRBJ1-5; 9 bases are shared with TRBD1. Germline V gives CDR1 SGDLS, CDR2 YYNGEE. The CDR3 loop spans 13 amino acids. The V segment lost 7 bases and the J segment 3 bases; nucleotides outside the gene matches: 2. The CDR3 loop reads CASGTGNNQPQHF. The DNA of the CDR3 is TGTGCCAGCGGGACAGGGAACAATCAGCCCCAGCATTTT. The whole variable domain, remainder taken from reference TRBV9 and TRBJ1-5, is DSGVTQTPKHLITATGQRVTLRCSPRSGDLSVYWYQQSLDQGLQFLIQYYNGEERAKGNILERFSAQQFPDLHSELNLSSLELGDSALYFCASGTGNNQPQHFGDGTRLSIL.

The chain employs TRBV10-2 and TRBJ1-2, with TRBD1 as a possible D gene (5 bases). CDR1 is WSHSY, CDR2 SAAADI, per germline. Trimming left V 6 bases short and J 2 bases short, with 13 bases between. The CDR3 consists of 14 residues. The CDR3 DNA reads as TGCGCCAGCAGCCCTTTGGCAGGGAACTATGGCTACACCTTC. Translation gives CASSPLAGNYGYTF.

The CDR3 region is CASSLRDTEAFF. The CDR3 DNA reads TGCGCCAGCAGCTTACGGGACACTGAAGCTTTCTTT. J is TRBJ1-1 and V is TRBV5-1; D gene ambiguous. The V end was cut by 2 bases, the J end by 3 bases, with 5 bases between. Germline V gene sequence: CDR1 SGHRS, CDR2 YFSETQ. The CDR3 runs 12 residues.

This clone showed up just once. The V and J genes are TRBV5-1 and TRBJ1-5, with D hard to call. CDR3 size: 13 residues. Germline CDR1 SGHRS, CDR2 YFSETQ. V gave up 4 bases and J gave up 1 base, with 6 bases separating them. The CDR3, as DNA: TGCGCCAGCAGCATACACAGCAATCAGCCCCAGCATTTT. It specifies CASSIHSNQPQHF.

V and J are TRBV19 and TRBJ2-3; TRBD2 might be the D (5 bases). This CDR3 is 17 amino acids long. Trimming removed 2 bases at V and 5 bases at J, with 20 bases between. The germline CDR1 and CDR2 sequences are LNHDA and SQIVND (reference sequence). The CDR3 DNA is TGTGCCAGTAGTATACTAGGACTCTTCGACGGTGGAGATACGCAGTATTTT. This translates into CASSILGLFDGGDTQYF.

The chain uses TRBV6-5 and TRBJ2-7, with 7 positions matching TRBD1. The CDR3 length is 14 residues. Trimming cost V 4 bases and J 2 bases; bases outside gene matches: 5. Germline assignment: CDR1 MNHEY and CDR2 SVGAGI. DNA of the CDR3: TGTGCCAGCAGTTTGGGTACAGGGGCCTACGAGCAGTACGTC. It translates to CASSLGTGAYEQYV.

The rearrangement joins TRBV19 to TRBJ2-1, with D perhaps TRBD1 (7 bases). The CDR3 has 15 residues. Trimming took off 5 bases at V and 2 bases at J, with 13 bases between the two ends. The germline V gene encodes CDR1 LNHDA and CDR2 SQIVND (reference sequence). The CDR3 reads CASSLGGQPYNEQFF. CDR3 DNA sequence: TGTGCCAGTAGTCTCGGGGGACAGCCCTACAATGAGCAGTTCTTC.

The chain carries TRBV4-1 and TRBJ2-2, with D uncertain. Germline V lookup: CDR1 MGHRA, CDR2 YSYEKL. The length of the CDR3 is 16 residues. V was clipped by 1 base and J by 0 bases, with 9 bases between them. The CDR3: CASSQGRIANTGELFF. In DNA, the CDR3 is TGCGCCAGCAGCCAAGGGCGGATCGCGAACACCGGGGAGCTGTTTTTT.

V usage is TRBV2 and J usage is TRBJ2-2; 7 bases agree with TRBD2. The CDR3 contains 14 residues. Per germline, CDR1 SNHLY and CDR2 FYNNEI. With V trimmed by 5 bases and J by 4 bases, 4 bases remained unmatched. CDR3 coding DNA: TGTGCCAGCAGTTGGGGGGGAATCACCGGGGAGCTGTTTTTT. Its protein is CASSWGGITGELFF.

The rearrangement links TRBV10-3 to TRBJ2-7; TRBD2 might be the D (7 bases). Trimming cost V 7 bases and J 6 bases, with 13 bases left between them. Germline CDR1 ENHRY, CDR2 SYGVKD. This CDR3 is 12 amino acids long. CDR3 amino acids: CAIMAGALEQYV. The CDR3 nucleotides are TGTGCCATCATGGCGGGGGCCCTCGAGCAGTACGTC.

V is TRBV7-2 and J is TRBJ1-1, with D possibly being TRBD1 (6 bases). Germline V gene lookup returns CDR1 SGHTA and CDR2 FQGNSA. V lost 4 bases and J 1 base, leaving 13 bases between the germline ends. The CDR3 runs to 15 residues. DNA of the CDR3: TGTGCCAGCAGCTCTTCGACAGGAGGGAACACTGAAGCTTTCTTT. It specifies CASSSSTGGNTEAFF. The variable domain in full, completed from reference TRBV7-2 and TRBJ1-1, reads GAGVSQSPSNKVTEKGKDVELRCDPISGHTALYWYRQSLGQGLEFLIYFQGNSAPDKSGLPSDRFSAERTGGSVSTLTIQRTQQEDSAVYLCASSSSTGGNTEAFFGQGTRLTVV.